A selection of T cell receptor beta chains follows, all from one sample in a study of shared clonotypes between healthy human individuals. Only in-frame clones appear in the TCRdb table, and some are missing; sequencing was by immunoSEQ multiplex PCR. The sample has about 1 million clones; 60% to 80% are singletons. Source material: memory CD4+ T cells sorted from blood. The receptors here all came from a young man in good health. Each CDR3 is given with its conserved first and last residue. D genes are given only for firm matches. A clone size is listed for some rows: how often the clone was seen (once, few, many), or a class if it is expanded.

v_gene	d_gene	abundance	j_gene	CDR3aa	CDR3nt
TRBV19	TRBD2	NA	TRBJ2-2	CATSTSGGTGELFF	TGTGCCACCTCGACTAGCGGGGGTACCGGGGAGCTGTTTTTT
TRBV28	TRBD1	NA	TRBJ2-5	CASSLSGGAETQYF	TGTGCCAGCAGTTTATCAGGGGGCGCGGAGACCCAGTACTTC
TRBV7-2	NA	NA	TRBJ1-5	CASSSSAQPQHF	TGTGCCAGCAGCTCCTCGGCTCAGCCCCAGCATTTT
TRBV5-1	TRBD2	NA	TRBJ2-5	CASSLAPTAGGPQETQYF	TGCGCCAGCAGCTTGGCCCCTACAGCGGGGGGCCCTCAAGAGACCCAGTACTTC
TRBV5-1	TRBD1	NA	TRBJ2-1	CASSRGTGNEQFF	TGCGCCAGCAGCCGCGGGACAGGGAATGAGCAGTTCTTC
TRBV19	NA	NA	TRBJ2-3	CASRSVPGTQKSTDTQYF	TGTGCCAGTAGATCCGTACCTGGGACTCAGAAAAGCACAGATACGCAGTATTTT
TRBV6-1	NA	NA	TRBJ1-5	CASSEVTGGGPQHF	TGTGCCAGCAGTGAAGTCACGGGGGGAGGGCCCCAGCATTTT
TRBV5-1	TRBD2	NA	TRBJ2-3	CASAIAGGDTQYF	TGCGCCAGCGCAATAGCGGGCGGCGATACGCAGTATTTT
TRBV6-1	NA	NA	TRBJ1-2	CASSEYTGYGYTF	TGTGCCAGCAGTGAATATACAGGGTATGGCTACACCTTC
TRBV4-3	TRBD1	NA	TRBJ2-2	CASSQGAGGTGELFF	TGCGCCAGCAGCCAAGGTGCAGGGGGCACCGGGGAGCTGTTTTTT
TRBV19	NA	NA	TRBJ1-6	CASRNRVYNSPLHF	TGTGCCAGTAGGAACAGGGTCTATAATTCACCCCTCCACTTT
TRBV5-6	NA	NA	TRBJ2-7	CASSWGRTARVF	TGTGCCAGCAGCTGGGGGCGGACAGCCCGGGTTTTC
TRBV12-5	TRBD1	NA	TRBJ2-1	CASGFRDRGSYNEQFF	TGTGCTAGTGGTTTCCGGGACAGGGGCAGCTACAATGAGCAGTTCTTC
TRBV10-3	TRBD1	NA	TRBJ1-4	CATGQGVIEANEKLFF	TGTGCCACGGGACAGGGGGTAATAGAGGCTAATGAAAAACTGTTTTTT
TRBV4-1	TRBD2	NA	TRBJ2-3	CASSQGPRLAGTSTDTQYF	TGCGCCAGCAGCCAAGGACCCCGACTAGCGGGGACAAGCACAGATACGCAGTATTTT
TRBV27	NA	NA	TRBJ1-2	CASSLSKGDGYTF	TGTGCCAGCAGTTTATCAAAGGGAGACGGCTACACCTTC
TRBV6-5	NA	NA	TRBJ1-6	CASSTSGLGNSPLHF	TGTGCCAGCAGTACCTCAGGGCTCGGTAATTCACCCCTCCACTTT
TRBV6-1	NA	few	TRBJ2-3	CASSEEADTQYF	TGTGCCAGCAGTGAAGAGGCAGATACGCAGTATTTT
TRBV19	NA	NA	TRBJ1-1	CASMVGSRNEAFF	TGTGCCAGTATGGTTGGCTCTCGAAATGAAGCTTTCTTT
TRBV7-2	NA	NA	TRBJ1-2	CASSLSATSSYGYTF	TGTGCCAGCAGCTTATCCGCGACAAGCTCCTATGGCTACACCTTC
TRBV30	TRBD1	NA	TRBJ2-2	CAWDRVYPGELFF	TGTGCCTGGGACAGGGTTTATCCCGGGGAGCTGTTTTTT
TRBV7-9	NA	few	TRBJ1-1	CASSLDRTGGTEAFF	TGTGCCAGCAGCTTGGACCGGACGGGCGGCACTGAAGCTTTCTTT
TRBV27	NA	NA	TRBJ2-7	CASSLTSVGEQYF	TGTGCCAGCAGTTTAACCAGCGTGGGCGAGCAGTACTTC
TRBV7-9	NA	once	TRBJ2-4	CASSLGGGNIQYF	TGTGCCAGCAGCTTAGGGGGCGGAAACATTCAGTACTTC
TRBV30	NA	few	TRBJ1-1	CAWRSRDTEAFF	TGTGCCTGGAGATCTCGGGACACTGAAGCTTTCTTT
TRBV19	NA	few	TRBJ1-5	CASNRYSNQPQHF	TGTGCCAGTAACCGGTATAGCAATCAGCCCCAGCATTTT
TRBV4-1	TRBD2	NA	TRBJ2-3	CASSPQLAGTDTQYF	TGCGCCAGCAGCCCCCAACTAGCGGGCACAGATACGCAGTATTTT
TRBV11-2	TRBD1	NA	TRBJ2-3	CASSPTGASTDTQYF	TGTGCCAGCAGCCCGACAGGGGCTAGCACAGATACGCAGTATTTT
TRBV30	NA	NA	TRBJ1-4	CAWRQASREKLFF	TGTGCCTGGCGACAGGCATCACGGGAAAAACTGTTTTTT
TRBV19	TRBD1	NA	TRBJ2-5	CASSSLRTGGMETQYF	TGTGCCAGTAGTTCTCTCAGGACAGGGGGCATGGAGACCCAGTACTTC
TRBV5-1	NA	NA	TRBJ1-1	CASRDFQGATEAFF	TGCGCCAGCAGAGATTTTCAAGGGGCCACTGAAGCTTTCTTT
TRBV27	NA	NA	TRBJ1-6	CASRLRAIGGNSPLHF	TGTGCCAGCAGACTCCGGGCCATCGGAGGGAATTCACCCCTCCACTTT
TRBV7-2	NA	few	TRBJ1-5	CASSLVEGQPQHF	TGTGCCAGCAGCTTAGTAGAGGGGCAGCCCCAGCATTTT
TRBV5-1	TRBD2	NA	TRBJ2-5	CASSPGLVDQETQYF	TGCGCCAGCAGCCCTGGACTAGTCGACCAAGAGACCCAGTACTTC
TRBV7-9	NA	NA	TRBJ1-4	CASSSPPGRAVNEKLFF	TGTGCCAGCAGCTCTCCCCCAGGGCGCGCGGTTAATGAAAAACTGTTTTTT
TRBV6-5	NA	NA	TRBJ1-1	CASSYSGGTNTEAFF	TGTGCCAGCAGTTACTCGGGAGGGACGAACACTGAAGCTTTCTTT
TRBV6-1	NA	NA	TRBJ1-5	CASRPGDQPQHF	TGTGCCAGCAGGCCGGGGGATCAGCCCCAGCATTTT
TRBV7-2	TRBD2	few	TRBJ2-3	CASSLSIAGADTQYF	TGTGCCAGCAGCCTAAGCATAGCGGGGGCAGATACGCAGTATTTT
TRBV5-1	NA	NA	TRBJ1-1	CASSRDGNEAFF	TGCGCCAGCAGCCGGGACGGGAATGAAGCTTTCTTT
TRBV10-2	NA	NA	TRBJ1-6	CASSLRPDSPLHF	TGCGCCAGTTCGCTCCGGCCGGATTCACCCCTCCACTTT
TRBV2	TRBD2	NA	TRBJ2-3	CASRPGLAGTDTQYF	TGTGCCAGCAGACCGGGACTAGCGGGTACAGATACGCAGTATTTT
TRBV5-5	NA	NA	TRBJ2-3	CASSLERGTDTQYF	TGTGCCAGCAGCTTGGAGCGGGGCACAGATACGCAGTATTTT
TRBV28	TRBD1	NA	TRBJ2-7	CASKSVGTGISYEQYF	TGTGCCAGCAAATCAGTAGGGACAGGGATCTCCTACGAGCAGTACTTC
TRBV10-3	NA	NA	TRBJ1-2	CAISGSGGGYTF	TGTGCCATCAGTGGATCGGGGGGCGGCTACACCTTC
TRBV7-2	NA	NA	TRBJ2-1	CASSQAGGPLNEQFF	TGTGCCAGCAGCCAAGCCGGGGGCCCTCTCAATGAGCAGTTCTTC